Sequencing of this T cell receptor (beta chain) was carried out in a study of shared clonotypes between healthy human individuals. The assay was immunoSEQ multiplex PCR, and TCRdb's table has in-frame clones only and misses some. The sample gives approximately 1.9 million clones, over 85% of which show up once; more than 1.5% is in the top ten. Trimming removed 1 base at V and 1 base at J, with 11 bases between. CDR1 MGHRA and CDR2 YSYEKL come from the germline V gene. The CDR3 has 16 residues. CD45RO negativity and positive selection for CCR7 defined naive CD8 cells, a population that excluded terminally differentiated effector memory CD45RA+ cells.

This TCR derives from a man aged 18 to 30 in good health. Some clones in this sample may be carry-over from other donors' samples. The sequenced sample was naive CD8+ T cells from PBMCs. The J gene is TRBJ1-5, the V gene TRBV4-1; no clear D. The CDR3 DNA follows: TGCGCCAGCAGCCAAGTACCGACTCCGAGCAATCAGCCCCAGCATTTT. It is translated as CASSQVPTPSNQPQHF.